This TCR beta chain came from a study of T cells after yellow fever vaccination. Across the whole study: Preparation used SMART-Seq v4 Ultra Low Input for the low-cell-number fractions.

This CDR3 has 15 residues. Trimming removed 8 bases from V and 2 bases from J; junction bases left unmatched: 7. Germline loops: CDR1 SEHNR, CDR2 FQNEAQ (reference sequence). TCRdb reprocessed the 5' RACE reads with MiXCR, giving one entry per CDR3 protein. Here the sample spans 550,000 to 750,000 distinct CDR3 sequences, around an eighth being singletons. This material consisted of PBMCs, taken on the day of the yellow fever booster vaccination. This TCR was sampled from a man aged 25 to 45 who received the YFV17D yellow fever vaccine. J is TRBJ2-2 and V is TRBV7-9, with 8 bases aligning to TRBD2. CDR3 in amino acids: CASRKAGANTGELFF. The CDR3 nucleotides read TGTGCCAGCCGAAAAGCGGGAGCCAACACCGGGGAGCTGTTTTTT.